This TCR beta chain comes out of a study of blood T cells in healthy people across ages. Study-wide results and caveats: Diversity was estimated from one million T cells, and these estimates were considered underestimates. Roughly linear age-related decline in beta diversity appeared, significant by age 40. Donors of long life had a larger count of naive CD4+ cells and greater diversity than aged donors.

Using a J-beta primer mix together with a sample-barcoded 5' primer, a second PCR was run for about 6 to 12 cycles. Each CDR3 protein gets one entry after TCRdb re-called the 5' RACE reads with MiXCR. Of around 2 million distinct CDR3 sequences detected, more than 35% appear once; the ten largest clones hold roughly 23%. The sample, about 10 milliliters of peripheral blood, was drawn from each donor. Germline CDR1 and CDR2: DFQATT and SNEGSKA (reference sequence). The CDR3 consists of 14 residues. Trimming cost V 5 bases and J 2 bases, with 14 bases left between them. A note on this clonotype: The antigen is unknown.

The receptor's source is a human donor in good health. This chain links TRBV20-1 with TRBJ2-3, with D perhaps matching TRBD2 (6 bases). What was sequenced was blood. This CDR3 reads CSADRGELTDTQYF. In DNA, the CDR3 is TGCAGTGCTGACCGCGGGGAGCTCACAGATACGCAGTATTTT.